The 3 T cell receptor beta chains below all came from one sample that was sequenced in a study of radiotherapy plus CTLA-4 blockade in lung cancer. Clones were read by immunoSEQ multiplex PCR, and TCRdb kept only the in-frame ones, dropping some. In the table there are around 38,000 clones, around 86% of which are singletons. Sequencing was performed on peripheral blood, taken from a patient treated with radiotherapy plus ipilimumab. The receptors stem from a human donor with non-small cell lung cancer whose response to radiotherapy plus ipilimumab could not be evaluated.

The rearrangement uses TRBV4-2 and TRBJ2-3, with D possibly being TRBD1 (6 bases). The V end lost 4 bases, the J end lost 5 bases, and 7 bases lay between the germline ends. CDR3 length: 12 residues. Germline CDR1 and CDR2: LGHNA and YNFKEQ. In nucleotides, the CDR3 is TGTGCCAGCAGCCTACAGGGAGATACGCAGTATTTT. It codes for CASSLQGDTQYF.

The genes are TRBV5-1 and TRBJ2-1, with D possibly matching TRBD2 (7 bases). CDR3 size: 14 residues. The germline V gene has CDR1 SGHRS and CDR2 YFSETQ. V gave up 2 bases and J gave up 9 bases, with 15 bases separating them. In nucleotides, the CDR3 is TGCGCCAGCAGCTTTGGAGGGGGGGCGTTTGAGCAGTTCTTC. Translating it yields CASSFGGGAFEQFF.

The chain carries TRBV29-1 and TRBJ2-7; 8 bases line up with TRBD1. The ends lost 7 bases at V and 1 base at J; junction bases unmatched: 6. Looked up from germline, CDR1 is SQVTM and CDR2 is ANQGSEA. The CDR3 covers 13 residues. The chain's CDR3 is CSARTGLSYEQYF. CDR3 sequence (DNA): TGCAGCGCCAGGACAGGGCTATCCTACGAGCAGTACTTC.